The clone carrying this TCR beta chain appeared a few times. Its antigen is not known. The CDR3 has 17 amino acids. V lost 2 bases to trimming and J lost 4 bases; unmatched junction nucleotides: 14. Germline CDR1 and CDR2: DFQATT and SNEGSKA (reference sequence). This specimen belongs to a study of post-analysis software for immune sequencing data. The study, taken as a whole, reports: Controls showed lower frequencies than patients for a few TRBV segments, and TRBV5-6, TRBV5-1 and TRBV20-1 were among these. In multiple sclerosis, normalized Chao1 diversity was significantly below that of controls.

Unique molecular identifiers featured in each of the TCR beta cDNA libraries. Yield was around 500,000 cDNA molecules from 1 to 10 million T cells. TCRdb re-called the PCR reads with MiXCR, one entry per CDR3 protein. The sample includes under 650,000 distinct CDR3 sequences, 40% to 50% of them seen just once. Material: blood. This receptor was obtained from a girl between 5 and 17 years old with multiple sclerosis. V usage is TRBV20-1 and J usage is TRBJ1-2, with 9 nucleotides matching TRBD1. The CDR3 here is CSARFHQGTGIGYGYTF. The CDR3 DNA sequence: TGCAGTGCTAGATTTCATCAGGGGACAGGGATAGGCTATGGCTACACCTTC.